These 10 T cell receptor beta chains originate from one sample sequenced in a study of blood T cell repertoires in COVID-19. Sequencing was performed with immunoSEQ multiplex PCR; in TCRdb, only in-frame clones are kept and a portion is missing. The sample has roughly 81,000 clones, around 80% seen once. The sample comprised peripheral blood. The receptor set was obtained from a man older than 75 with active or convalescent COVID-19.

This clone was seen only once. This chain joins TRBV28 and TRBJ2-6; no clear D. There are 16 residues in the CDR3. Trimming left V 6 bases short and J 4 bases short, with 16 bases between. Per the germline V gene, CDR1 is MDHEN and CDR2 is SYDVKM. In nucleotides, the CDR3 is TGTGCCAGCAGGCCTCGGCTGGGCCGGGGGGCCAACGTCCTGACTTTC. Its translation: CASRPRLGRGANVLTF.

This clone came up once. CDR3 residues: CASSQDQGQRHYSNQPQHF. The CDR3 region has the DNA TGTGCCAGCAGCCAAGATCAGGGACAGAGACATTATAGCAATCAGCCCCAGCATTTT. The J gene is TRBJ1-5, the V gene TRBV3-1 (or the pseudogene TRBV3-2), with 7 nucleotides matching TRBD1. Germline loops: CDR1 LGHDT, CDR2 YNNKEL (reference sequence). The CDR3 consists of 19 residues. V gave up 0 bases and J gave up 0 bases; unmatched junction bases: 11.

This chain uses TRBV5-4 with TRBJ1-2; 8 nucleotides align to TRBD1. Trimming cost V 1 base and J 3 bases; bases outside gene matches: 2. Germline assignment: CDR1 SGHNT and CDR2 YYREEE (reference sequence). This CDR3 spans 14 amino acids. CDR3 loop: CASSLQGADYGYTF. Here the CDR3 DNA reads TGTGCCAGCAGCTTGCAGGGGGCGGACTATGGCTACACCTTC.

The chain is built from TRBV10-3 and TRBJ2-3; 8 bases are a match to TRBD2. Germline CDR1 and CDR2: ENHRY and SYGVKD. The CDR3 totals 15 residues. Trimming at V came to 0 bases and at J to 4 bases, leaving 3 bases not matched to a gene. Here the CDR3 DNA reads TGTGCCATCAGTGAGTCCGGGGGGGCCGCAGATACGCAGTATTTT. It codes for CAISESGGAADTQYF.

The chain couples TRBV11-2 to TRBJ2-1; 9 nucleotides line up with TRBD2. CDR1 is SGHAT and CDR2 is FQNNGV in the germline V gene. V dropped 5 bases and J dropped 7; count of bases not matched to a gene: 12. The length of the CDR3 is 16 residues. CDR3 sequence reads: CASSRHSGRIGNEQFF. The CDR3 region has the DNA TGTGCCAGCAGCCGTCATAGCGGGAGAATCGGTAATGAGCAGTTCTTC.

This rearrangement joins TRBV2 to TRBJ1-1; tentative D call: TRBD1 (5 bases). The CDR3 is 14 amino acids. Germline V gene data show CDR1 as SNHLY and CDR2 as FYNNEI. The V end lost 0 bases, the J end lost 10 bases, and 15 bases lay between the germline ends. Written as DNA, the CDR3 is TGTGCCAGCAGTGAAGCTGGGCTCAGGGAGGCAGCTTTCTTT. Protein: CASSEAGLREAAFF.

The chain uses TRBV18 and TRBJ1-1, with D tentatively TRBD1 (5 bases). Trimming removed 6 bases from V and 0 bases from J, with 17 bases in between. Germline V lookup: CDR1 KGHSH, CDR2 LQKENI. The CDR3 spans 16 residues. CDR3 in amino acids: CASSLQAGSMNTEAFF. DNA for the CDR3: TGTGCCAGCTCTTTACAGGCGGGGAGTATGAACACTGAAGCTTTCTTT.

The CDR3 nucleotides are TGTGCCAGCAGCCAGCTATCTGGGGGGTTACATGGCTACACCTTC. Its protein is CASSQLSGGLHGYTF. J is TRBJ1-2 and V is TRBV3-1 (or the pseudogene TRBV3-2), with D possibly being TRBD1 (5 bases). CDR3 length: 15 residues. Looked up from germline, CDR1 is LGHDT and CDR2 is YNNKEL (reference sequence). The V end lost 3 bases, the J end lost 6 bases, and 17 bases lay between the germline ends.

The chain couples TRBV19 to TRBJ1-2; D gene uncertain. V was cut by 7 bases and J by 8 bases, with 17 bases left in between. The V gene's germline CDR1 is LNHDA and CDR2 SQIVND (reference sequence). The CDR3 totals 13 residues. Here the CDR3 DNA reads TGTGCCAGTAAAGGGTCGGGGAACGTCGGCTACACCTTC. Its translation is CASKGSGNVGYTF.

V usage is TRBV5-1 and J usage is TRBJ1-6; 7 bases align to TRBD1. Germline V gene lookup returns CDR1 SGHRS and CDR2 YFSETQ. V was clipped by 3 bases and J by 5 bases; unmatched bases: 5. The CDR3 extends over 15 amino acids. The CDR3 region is CASSSAGTDNSPLHF. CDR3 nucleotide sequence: TGCGCCAGCAGCTCGGCCGGGACAGATAATTCACCCCTCCACTTT. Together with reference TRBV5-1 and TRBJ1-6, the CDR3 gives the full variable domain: KAGVTQTPRYLIKTRGQQVTLSCSPISGHRSVSWYQQTPGQGLQFLFEYFSETQRNKGNFPGRFSGRQFSNSRSEMNVSTLELGDSALYLCASSSAGTDNSPLHFGNGTRLTVT.